The rows below give T cell receptor beta chains drawn from one sample of a study of OX40 agonist ivuxolimab in advanced cancers. Generated by immunoSEQ multiplex PCR, the TCRdb table keeps only in-frame clones and is missing some. Found here are 30,000 to 40,000 clones, about three quarters of them singletons; the top ten hold around 13%. This specimen was CD4+ or CD8+ T cells sorted from blood, taken in a trial of the OX40 agonist ivuxolimab. All receptors derive from an adult with an advanced solid tumor such as melanoma, head and neck, liver or kidney cancer. The CDR3 runs from the conserved cysteine through the conserved F or W.

v_call cdr3_aa
TRBV4-3 CASRERSTGTGNYSNQPQHF
TRBV27 CASGPVGTPYEQYF
TRBV15 CATSKLGWELFF
TRBV7-6 CASSEQGAQGTDTQYF
TRBV6-6 CASSSEETQYF
TRBV6-5 CASSYSGGPNYEQYF
TRBV6-6 CASSYTGLPSYEQYF
TRBV30 CAWSVPGGDTEAFF
TRBV5-6 CASSFRSSYNEQFF
TRBV4-1 CASSLGDSRGYTF
TRBV6-5 CASTPFWGGNSPLHF
TRBV18 CASSPTTLAYNEQFF
TRBV6-5 CASSTGHSYGYTF
TRBV27 CASSPPGAKNIQYF
TRBV4-2 CASSQDLGGSSYNEQFF
TRBV10-3 CAISHGTGTGSNEQFF
TRBV14 CASSQEGGNEQFF
TRBV6-6 CASTYGTRTNQPQHF
TRBV12-5 CASGKGLLGGGRILDNEQFF
TRBV6-6 CASSYPGRNSGNTIYF
TRBV28 CASSVPGQQNIQYF
TRBV27 CASRDRSTDPNEQFF
TRBV6-1 CASSEVTGGGRETQYF
TRBV6-6 CASDRGQRGQPQHF
TRBV28 CASTRGGLGEKLFF
TRBV28 CASSPPPSGRSEQYF
TRBV28 CASSLFPNPETQYF
TRBV7-2 CASSLWMGNEQFF
TRBV28 CASRARVTEAFF
TRBV28 CAGKRGAGEQYF
TRBV10-3 CAISEPNEKLFF
TRBV19 CASSQQGAGQYF
TRBV11-2 CASSSRLAGNEQFF
TRBV28 CASSSQGSGSAQYF
TRBV29-1 CSGDRGRGEAFF
TRBV28 CASRLSGALTTGANVLTF
TRBV19 CASKGGGVRINTEAFF
TRBV18 CASSPYGAGQVPYEQYF